Shown below are 6 T cell receptor beta chains from a single sample sequenced in a study of shared clonotypes between healthy human individuals. Produced via immunoSEQ multiplex PCR; TCRdb's table is partial and in-frame only. The sample has around 600,000 clones, more than 95% seen once. Naivety among CD8 cells was defined by CD45RO negativity and positive CCR7 selection, thereby excluding terminally differentiated effector memory CD45RA+ cells. The source material was naive CD8+ T cells sorted from blood. The source of these receptors is a man younger than 45 in good health.

The chain employs TRBV11-2 and TRBJ1-2; 8 nucleotides match TRBD1. This CDR3 contains 15 residues. The germline CDR1 and CDR2 sequences are SGHAT and FQNNGV. Trimming took 1 base from V and 7 from J; bases not matched to a gene: 8. CDR3 residues: CASSLVGPGGGGYTF. DNA of the CDR3: TGTGCCAGCAGCTTAGTGGGACCAGGGGGCGGTGGCTACACCTTC.

The CDR3 bases are TGTGCCAGCAGCTGGGGCTGGAGTAACGAGCAGTACTTC. It codes for CASSWGWSNEQYF. This chain joins TRBV28 and TRBJ2-7; possibly TRBD1 for D (5 bases). With 6 bases removed from V and 5 bases from J, the gap between germline ends came to 14 bases. CDR1 is MDHEN, CDR2 SYDVKM, per germline. CDR3 length: 13 amino acids.

V usage is TRBV5-6 and J usage is TRBJ1-2; no firm D call. The CDR3 spans 13 residues. The germline V gene encodes CDR1 SGHDT and CDR2 YYEEEE. With 4 bases removed from V and 1 base from J, the gap between germline ends came to 8 bases. The chain's CDR3 is CASSEEGNYGYTF. The CDR3 coding sequence is TGTGCCAGCAGCGAGGAGGGTAACTATGGCTACACCTTC. Looking up the rest from reference TRBV5-6 and TRBJ1-2 gives the full variable domain: DAGVTQSPTHLIKTRGQQVTLRCSPKSGHDTVSWYQQALGQGPQFIFQYYEEEERQRGNFPDRFSGHQFPNYSSELNVNALLLGDSALYLCASSEEGNYGYTFGSGTRLTVV.

This rearrangement joins TRBV10-3 to TRBJ2-1; TRBD1 agrees at 8 bases. CDR1 and CDR2 from the germline V gene are ENHRY and SYGVKD. V lost 0 bases and J lost 9; bases outside the gene matches: 1. The length of the CDR3 is 13 residues. CDR3 DNA sequence: TGTGCCATCAGTGAGTCGGACAGGGTTGAGCAGTTCTTC. Its translation is CAISESDRVEQFF.

The chain joins TRBV11-2 to TRBJ2-1; TRBD2 matches 9 bases. Germline CDR1 and CDR2: SGHAT and FQNNGV. The CDR3 is made up of 16 amino acids. Unmatched junction bases numbered 8, after V lost 4 bases and J lost 4 bases. CDR3 protein: CASSSRLAETYNEQFF. The CDR3 DNA reads as TGTGCCAGCAGCTCCCGACTAGCGGAGACGTACAATGAGCAGTTCTTC.

CDR3 nucleotide sequence: TGTGCCAGCAGCGATGCATGGAATGAAGCTTTCTTT. Its protein product is CASSDAWNEAFF. The chain is built from TRBV2 and TRBJ1-1; unclear D gene. Trimming removed 6 bases from V and 7 bases from J, with 12 bases in between. The CDR3 contains 12 residues. Germline V gene data show CDR1 as SNHLY and CDR2 as FYNNEI.